The clone carrying this T cell receptor beta chain was counted between two and nine times. Participant age was about 18 to 95 years, and participants resided in about 25 US areas. Cohorts were based on clinical histories the participants reported. Profiling relied on immunoSEQ multiplex PCR, and the TCRdb table lists in-frame clones only, not all of them. In the table there are under 500,000 clones, roughly nine tenths of which are singletons. This entry belongs to a study of blood T cell repertoires in COVID-19. The length of the CDR3 is 14 residues. Germline trimming cut 3 bases from V and 4 bases from J; bases unmatched to any gene: 2. Germline values: CDR1 SGHKS, CDR2 YYEKEE (reference sequence).

Sample: PBMCs or T cells enriched from blood (not recorded which). This sequence originates from a woman under 30 with acute COVID-19. The V and J genes are TRBV5-5 and TRBJ2-7, with 12 nucleotides matching TRBD1. The CDR3 bases are TGTGCCAGCAGCTCGGGACAGGGGGCGTACGAGCAGTACTTC. Encoded protein: CASSSGQGAYEQYF.